Listed here are 7 T cell receptor beta chains from one sample, sequenced in a study of blood T cell repertoires in COVID-19 (dated by TCRdb to between 2020 and 2021). The library was made by the immunoSEQ multiplex PCR assay. TCRdb holds this immuneACCESS table with in-frame rearrangements only. Some clones are missing; in checked studies, unresolved V genes explain under half, and the rest has no known cause. This sample has about 350,000 clones in its table, and about 93% of those were observed once. The top ten constitute roughly 3.3% of the sample. Input material: peripheral blood. All receptors derive from a young woman who had recovered from COVID-19.

The count of this clone is one. The chain links TRBV6-2 or TRBV6-3 to TRBJ1-2; TRBD1 matches 12 bases. V lost 0 bases and J lost 4; bases outside the gene matches: 9. The germline gives CDR1 MNHEY, CDR2 SVGEGT. This CDR3 spans 18 amino acids. In DNA form, the CDR3 reads TGTGCCAGCAGTTACTCCGGGACAGGGGGCATCCCCACCTATGGCTACACCTTC. This sequence encodes CASSYSGTGGIPTYGYTF.

V and J are TRBV6-5 and TRBJ2-7; no clear D gene. The CDR3 has 14 residues. Trimming took 8 bases from V and 3 from J, leaving 17 bases between them. Germline V gives CDR1 MNHEY, CDR2 SVGAGI. The CDR3 spells CASLRVEIFYEQYV. The DNA for the CDR3 is TGTGCCAGCCTCCGGGTCGAGATATTCTACGAGCAGTACGTC.

This chain links TRBV12-3 or TRBV12-4 with TRBJ2-2; TRBD1 aligns across 7 bases. Trimming took 6 bases from V and 6 from J; bases not matched to a gene: 4. The CDR3 length is 13 residues. The CDR3 sequence is CASSYRGAGELFF. In DNA, the CDR3 is TGTGCCAGCAGCTACAGGGGCGCCGGGGAGCTGTTTTTT.

V gene TRBV4-1 combines with J gene TRBJ2-1, with TRBD2 identical over 7 bases. This CDR3 is built from 18 residues. With V trimmed by 1 base and J by 10 bases, 19 bases remained unmatched. In germline, CDR1 is MGHRA, CDR2 YSYEKL. CDR3 region: CASSQGSGGSFYRAEQFF. The CDR3 DNA sequence: TGCGCCAGCAGCCAAGGAAGCGGCGGGAGTTTTTACCGGGCCGAGCAGTTCTTC.

The chain has TRBV11-2 and TRBJ2-7; TRBD2 agrees at 7 bases. Germline lookup yields CDR1 SGHAT and CDR2 FQNNGV. This CDR3 has 13 residues. V gave up 8 bases and J gave up 7 bases; unmatched junction bases: 11. The CDR3 loop is CASAPRGVGEQYV. CDR3 nucleotide sequence: TGTGCCAGCGCCCCTCGGGGGGTTGGGGAGCAGTACGTC.

The V and J genes are TRBV5-4 and TRBJ2-1; 10 nucleotides align to TRBD2. With 4 bases clipped from V and 8 bases from J, the junction kept 12 bases outside the gene matches. Germline CDR1 is SGHNT and CDR2 is YYREEE (reference sequence). The CDR3 spans 16 residues. In nucleotides, the CDR3 is TGTGCCAGCAGCCGGACCGCTAGCGGGAGAATCCATGAGCAGTTCTTC. Translated: CASSRTASGRIHEQFF.

This clone has just one count. The J gene is TRBJ2-5, the V gene TRBV7-2, with 8 bases aligning to TRBD1. This CDR3 comprises 14 residues. Germline V CDR1 and CDR2: SGHTA, FQGNSA. V was clipped by 1 base and J by 7 bases; unmatched bases: 5. The CDR3 loop is CASSLGTGQGTQYF. In nucleotides, the CDR3 is TGTGCCAGCAGCTTAGGGACAGGGCAGGGGACCCAGTACTTC.